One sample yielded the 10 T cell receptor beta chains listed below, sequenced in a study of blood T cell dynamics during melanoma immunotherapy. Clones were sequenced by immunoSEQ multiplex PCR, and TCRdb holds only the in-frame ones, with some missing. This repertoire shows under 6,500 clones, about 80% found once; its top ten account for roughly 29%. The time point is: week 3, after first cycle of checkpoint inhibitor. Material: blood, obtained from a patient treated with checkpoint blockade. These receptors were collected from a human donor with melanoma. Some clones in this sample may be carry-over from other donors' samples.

The CDR3 region has the DNA TGTGCCAGCAGTTCGGGGAGACAGGGGAGTTCACCCCTCCACTTT. Translation: CASSSGRQGSSPLHF. This sequence joins TRBV25-1 and TRBJ1-6; TRBD1 agrees at 8 bases. The CDR3 extends over 15 amino acids. Germline CDR1 is MGHDK and CDR2 is SYGVNS. Trimming took 5 bases from V and 9 from J; bases not matched to a gene: 9.

This chain's CDR3 is CASSELGTVGSYEQYF. CDR3 nucleotides: TGTGCCAGCAGTGAATTAGGGACGGTTGGCTCCTACGAGCAGTACTTC. The V gene is TRBV25-1, the J gene TRBJ2-7; tentatively, D is TRBD1 or TRBD2 (5 bases each). Trimming stripped 1 base from V and 0 bases from J, with 13 bases between. The CDR3 is made up of 16 amino acids. Germline lookup yields CDR1 MGHDK and CDR2 SYGVNS.

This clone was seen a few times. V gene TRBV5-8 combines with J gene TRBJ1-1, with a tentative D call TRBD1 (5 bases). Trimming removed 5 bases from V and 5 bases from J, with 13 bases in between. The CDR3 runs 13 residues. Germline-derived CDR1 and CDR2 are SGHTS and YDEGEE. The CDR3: CASRGLQGTEAFF. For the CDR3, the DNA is TGTGCCAGCAGGGGACTCCAGGGAACTGAAGCTTTCTTT.

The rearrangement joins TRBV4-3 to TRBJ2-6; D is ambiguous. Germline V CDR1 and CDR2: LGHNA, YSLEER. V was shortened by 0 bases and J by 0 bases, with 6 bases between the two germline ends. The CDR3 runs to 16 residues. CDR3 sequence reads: CASSQDMSSGANVLTF. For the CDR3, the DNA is TGCGCCAGCAGCCAAGATATGAGCTCTGGGGCCAACGTCCTGACTTTC.

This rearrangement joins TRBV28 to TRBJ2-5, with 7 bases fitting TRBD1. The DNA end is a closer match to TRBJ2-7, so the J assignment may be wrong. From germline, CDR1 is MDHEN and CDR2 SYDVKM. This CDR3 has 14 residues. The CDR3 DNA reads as TGTGCCAGCAGTTTTGTACAGGGGCACGACGAGCAGTACTTC. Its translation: CASSFVQGHDEQYF.

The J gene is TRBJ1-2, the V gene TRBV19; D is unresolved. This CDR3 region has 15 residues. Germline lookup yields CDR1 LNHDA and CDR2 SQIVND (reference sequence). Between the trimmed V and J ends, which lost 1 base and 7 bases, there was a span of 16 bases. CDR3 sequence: CASSIGSGRTFGYTF. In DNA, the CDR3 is TGTGCCAGTAGTATAGGTTCCGGCAGAACTTTTGGCTACACCTTC.

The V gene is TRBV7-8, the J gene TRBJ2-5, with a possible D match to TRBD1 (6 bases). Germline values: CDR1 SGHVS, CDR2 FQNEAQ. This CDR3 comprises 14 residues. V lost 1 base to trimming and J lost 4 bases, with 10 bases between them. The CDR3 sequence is CASSLGGQGETQYF. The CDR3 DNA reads TGTGCCAGCAGCTTAGGGGGGCAGGGAGAGACCCAGTACTTC.

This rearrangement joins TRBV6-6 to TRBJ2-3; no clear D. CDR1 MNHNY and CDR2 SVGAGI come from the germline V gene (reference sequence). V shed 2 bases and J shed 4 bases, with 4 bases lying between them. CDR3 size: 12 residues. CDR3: CASSYRSDTQYF. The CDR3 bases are TGTGCCAGCAGTTACCGGTCAGATACGCAGTATTTT.

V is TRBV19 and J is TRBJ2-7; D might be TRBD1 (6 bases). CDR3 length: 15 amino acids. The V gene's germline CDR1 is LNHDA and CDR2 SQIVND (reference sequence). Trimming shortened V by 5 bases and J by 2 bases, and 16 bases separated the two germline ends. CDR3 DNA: TGTGCCAGTAGTTCGCCGGGACACCGAACCTACGAGCAGTACTTC. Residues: CASSSPGHRTYEQYF.

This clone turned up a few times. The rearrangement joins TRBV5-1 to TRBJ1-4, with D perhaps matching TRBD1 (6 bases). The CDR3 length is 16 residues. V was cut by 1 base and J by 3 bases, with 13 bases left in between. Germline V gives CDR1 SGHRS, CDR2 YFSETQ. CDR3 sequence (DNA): TGCGCCAGCAGCTTGCAGCTTACAGGGTCTAATGAAAAACTGTTTTTT. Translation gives CASSLQLTGSNEKLFF.